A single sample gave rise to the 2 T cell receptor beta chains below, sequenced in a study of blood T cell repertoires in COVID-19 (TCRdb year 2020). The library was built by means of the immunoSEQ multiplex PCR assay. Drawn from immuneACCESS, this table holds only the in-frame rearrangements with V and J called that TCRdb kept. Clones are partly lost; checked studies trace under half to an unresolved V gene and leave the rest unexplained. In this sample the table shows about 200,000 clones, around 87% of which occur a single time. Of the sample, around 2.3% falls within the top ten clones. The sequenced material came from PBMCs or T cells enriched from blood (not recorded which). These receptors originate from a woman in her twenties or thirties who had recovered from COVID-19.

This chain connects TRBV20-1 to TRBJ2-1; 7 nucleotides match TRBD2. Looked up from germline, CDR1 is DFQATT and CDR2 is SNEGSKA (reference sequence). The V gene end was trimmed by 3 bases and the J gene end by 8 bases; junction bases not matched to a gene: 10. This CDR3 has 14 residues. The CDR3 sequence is CSASTGRISDEQFF. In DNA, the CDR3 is TGCAGTGCTAGTACCGGGAGGATTAGCGATGAGCAGTTCTTC.

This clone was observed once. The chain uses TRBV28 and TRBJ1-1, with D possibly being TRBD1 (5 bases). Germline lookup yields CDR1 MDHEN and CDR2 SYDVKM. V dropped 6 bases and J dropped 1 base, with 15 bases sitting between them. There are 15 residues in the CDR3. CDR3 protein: CASSRPRGGNTEAFF. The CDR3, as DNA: TGTGCCAGCAGCCGCCCTCGCGGGGGGAACACTGAAGCTTTCTTT.